The clone carrying this T cell receptor (beta chain) was picked up a small number of times. This record comes from a study of blood T cell repertoires in COVID-19. About the research overall: From the United States, Italy and Spain came samples of acute and convalescent COVID-19. From T cells, B-cell-depleted T cells, or PBMCs came the material, which was cDNA or gDNA.

There are 15 residues in the CDR3. Germline CDR1 reads SGHTA; CDR2 reads FQGNSA. V was trimmed by 2 bases and J by 0 bases, leaving 8 bases between them. Measured with immunoSEQ multiplex PCR; TCRdb has only the in-frame clones, and not every one. Found here are 130,000 or so clones, roughly four fifths of them singletons; the top ten hold under 14%. Material: peripheral blood. This chain joins TRBV7-2 and TRBJ1-5; TRBD1 is a possible D gene (5 bases). This TCR came from a human donor in a cohort sampled during active COVID-19. CDR3 DNA: TGTGCCAGCAGCTTACAAGGGGATAGCAATCAGCCCCAGCATTTT. Amino acids: CASSLQGDSNQPQHF.